This TCR beta chain was captured by sequencing in a study of blood T cell repertoires in COVID-19 (dated by TCRdb to 2020 to 2021). Study-wide context: Samples covering the acute and convalescent phases of COVID-19 were provided by collaborators in the United States, Italy and Spain. The prospective study material was composed of cDNA or gDNA derived from T cells, B-cell-depleted T cells, or PBMCs. The dataset comprised deeply sampled blood TCRbeta repertoires from subjects exposed to, actively infected with, or recovered from COVID-19. The repertoires were released in a freely available public database intended as a resource for research on the immune response to SARS-CoV-2. The samples were drawn from two sources: the first 160 participants of the ongoing ImmuneRACE study, and over 950 subjects contributed by 6 global collaborators. Nearly every sample came with metadata listing a de-identified subject ID, COVID-19 status, age in years and sex. Where available, HLA class I and class II types were obtained from metadata supplied by the sample provider rather than from assay-based typing. What the authors observed across the whole study: The amount of clinical and demographic metadata varied by source and participant and was provided uncurated.

For this clone: Its antigen remains undetermined. No much larger clone exists at a distance of one base, and base qualities are not known.

In the prospective study, participants were roughly 18 to 89 years old, resided in 24 geographic areas of the United States, and were enrolled through a virtual design. In the prospective study, participants were assigned to cohorts based on the clinical history participants reported in a screening survey and a study questionnaire. Each participant in the prospective study had whole blood, serum and a nasopharyngeal or oropharyngeal swab collected by mobile phlebotomists. Participants in the prospective study had the option to provide additional blood draws and questionnaires over a 2-month period. Blood samples from the prospective study were shipped frozen or at room temperature prior to DNA extraction. TCRbeta CDR3 regions were amplified from genomic DNA using the immunoSEQ Assay, a bias-controlled multiplex PCR. For the original study's pipeline: The number of nucleated cells in each sample was estimated by amplification of reference gene primers within the assay. To quantify the absolute abundance of each unique TCRbeta CDR3 rearrangement, sequence reads were collapsed and filtered. For each sample, productive Simpson clonality was calculated as the square root of Simpson's diversity index over productive rearrangements. TCRdb limited this immuneACCESS table to in-frame rearrangements with V and J called. A share of clones is missing; checked studies link under half to unresolved V genes, and the rest is unexplained. V and J calls and clone size are copied from that table; D and trimming were computed from the DNA. This sample is represented by a few hundred thousand clones; approximately 86% of them were singletons. The top ten clonotypes cover 3.5% to 4% of the sample.

The specimen was PBMCs or T cells enriched from blood (not recorded which). The receptor was isolated from a woman aged 40 to 49 with acute COVID-19.

The CDR3 is CASSISLGTASYNQPQHF. The DNA sequence is as follows: TGTGCCAGTAGTATTTCTTTAGGGACAGCGAGTTACAATCAGCCCCAGCATTTT. The chain joins TRBV19 to TRBJ1-5; 7 of the junction bases match TRBD1. Reading from cysteine to phenylalanine, the CDR3 counts 18 amino acids. CDR3 DNA only is kept here, 54 bases in frame from base 1. The germline V end is reduced by 3 bases and the J end by 3 bases; junction bases left unmatched: 14. CDR1 and CDR2 are drawn from the germline V gene (reference sequence): LNHDA, SQIVND.